The T cell receptor beta chain described here comes from a study of TIL therapy for anti-PD-1-resistant metastatic lung cancer. Study summary: Median patient age was 54, ranging about 38-80 years. Most patients had lung adenocarcinoma.

A remark on this clone: Its antigen is currently unknown.

Whole-study results and caveats: Compared with baseline intratumoral T cells, expanded TIL cultures were more clonal and less diverse (6% vs 31%).

The libraries were made with immunoSEQ v3. The assay was immunoSEQ multiplex PCR, and TCRdb's table has in-frame clones only and misses some. The sample shows 5,000 to 8,000 clones, around 60% of them seen only once. CDR1 is MRHNA and CDR2 is SNTAGT in the germline V gene. The V end lost 5 bases, the J end lost 4 bases, and 14 bases lay between the germline ends. The CDR3 runs to 15 residues. Time point in this sample: pre-treatment sample, taken before nivolumab and TIL therapy. Tumor tissue came from excised metastases, mostly pleural nodules or supraclavicular lymph nodes. Tumor harvest preceded PD-1/PD-L1 blockade, followed by nivolumab treatment.

The chain is built from TRBV6-4 and TRBJ2-2; D is possibly TRBD1 (6 bases). This sequence originates from a person aged 25 to 80 with non-small cell lung cancer. This specimen was tumor tissue, taken at baseline. CDR3 DNA: TGTGCCAGCAGTCCCCAGGGGAGAGGCACCGGGGAGCTGTTTTTT. Protein sequence: CASSPQGRGTGELFF.